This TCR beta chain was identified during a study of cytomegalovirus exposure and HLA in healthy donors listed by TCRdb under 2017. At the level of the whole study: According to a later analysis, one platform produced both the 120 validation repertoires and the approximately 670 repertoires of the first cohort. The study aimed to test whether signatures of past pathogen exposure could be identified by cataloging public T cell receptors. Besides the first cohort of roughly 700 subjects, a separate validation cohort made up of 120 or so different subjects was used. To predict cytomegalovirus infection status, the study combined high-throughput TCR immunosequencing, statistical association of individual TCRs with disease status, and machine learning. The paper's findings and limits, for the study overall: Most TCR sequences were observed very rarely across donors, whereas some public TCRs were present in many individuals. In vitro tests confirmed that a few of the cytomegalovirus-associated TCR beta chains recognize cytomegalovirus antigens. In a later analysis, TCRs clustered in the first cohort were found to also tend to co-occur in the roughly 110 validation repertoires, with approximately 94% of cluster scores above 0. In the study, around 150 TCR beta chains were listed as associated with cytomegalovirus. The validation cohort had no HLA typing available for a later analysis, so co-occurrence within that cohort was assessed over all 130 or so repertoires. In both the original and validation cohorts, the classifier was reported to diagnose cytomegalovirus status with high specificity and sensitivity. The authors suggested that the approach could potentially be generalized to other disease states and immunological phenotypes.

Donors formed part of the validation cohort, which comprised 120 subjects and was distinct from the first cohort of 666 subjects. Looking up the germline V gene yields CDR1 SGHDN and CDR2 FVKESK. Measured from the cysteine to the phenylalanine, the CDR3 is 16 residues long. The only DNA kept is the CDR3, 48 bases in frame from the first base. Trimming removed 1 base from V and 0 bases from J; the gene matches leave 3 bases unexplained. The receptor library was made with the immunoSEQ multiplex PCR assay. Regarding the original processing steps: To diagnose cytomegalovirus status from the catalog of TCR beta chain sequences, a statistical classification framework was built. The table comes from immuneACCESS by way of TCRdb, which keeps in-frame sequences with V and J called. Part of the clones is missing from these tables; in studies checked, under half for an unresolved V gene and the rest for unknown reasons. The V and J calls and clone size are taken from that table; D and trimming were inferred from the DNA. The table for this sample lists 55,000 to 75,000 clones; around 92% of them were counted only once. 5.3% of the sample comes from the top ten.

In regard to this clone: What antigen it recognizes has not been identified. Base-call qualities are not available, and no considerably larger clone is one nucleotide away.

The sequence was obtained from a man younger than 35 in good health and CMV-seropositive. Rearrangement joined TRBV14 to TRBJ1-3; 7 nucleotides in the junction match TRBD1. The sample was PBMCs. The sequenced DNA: TGTGCCAGCAGCCAAGGACAGGGCGTCTCTGGAAACACCATATATTTT. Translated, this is CASSQGQGVSGNTIYF.